These T cell receptor beta chains were read from a single sample in a study of blood T cell repertoires in COVID-19. TCRdb's table, derived via immunoSEQ multiplex PCR, lists solely in-frame clones and lacks some. Here the sample spans 310,000 or so clones, around 86% being singletons. Specimen: peripheral blood. These receptors were collected from a man in his fifties with active or convalescent COVID-19. Both conserved end residues are trimmed from each CDR3. Clone size is shown for a subset of rows, as once, few, many or a class of expanded clone.

clone size: NA
J gene: TRBJ1-6
V gene: TRBV20-1
CDR3 protein: SASYLVSRVSPLH

clone size: NA
J gene: TRBJ2-1
V gene: TRBV7-2
CDR3 protein: ASSLAAGYSYNEQF

clone size: NA
J gene: TRBJ2-6
V gene: TRBV18
CDR3 protein: ASSPSEGREGANVLT

clone size: NA
J gene: TRBJ2-1
V gene: TRBV11-2
CDR3 protein: ASSFALAGGREDEQF

clone size: NA
J gene: TRBJ1-1
V gene: TRBV5-1
CDR3 protein: ASRPLVNTEAF

clone size: NA
J gene: TRBJ1-2
V gene: TRBV6-6
CDR3 protein: ASSYSFDRAYGYT

clone size: NA
J gene: TRBJ1-1
V gene: TRBV30
CDR3 protein: AWSWGQGTEAF

clone size: NA
J gene: TRBJ1-5
V gene: TRBV28
CDR3 protein: ASSSWTNSNQPQH

clone size: NA
J gene: TRBJ2-3
V gene: TRBV6-5
CDR3 protein: ASSYAGQGRTDTQY

clone size: NA
J gene: TRBJ2-1
V gene: TRBV4-3
CDR3 protein: ASRNNPGLSYNEQF

clone size: NA
J gene: TRBJ2-3
V gene: TRBV6-1
CDR3 protein: ASSEEGTPGNTDTQY

clone size: NA
J gene: TRBJ1-5
V gene: TRBV5-1
CDR3 protein: ASSVTGGANQPQH

clone size: few
J gene: TRBJ1-1
V gene: TRBV10-1
CDR3 protein: ASSVGGLEAF

clone size: NA
J gene: TRBJ2-1
V gene: TRBV5-1
CDR3 protein: ASSLGTSGRAVEQF

clone size: NA
J gene: TRBJ2-1
V gene: TRBV7-9
CDR3 protein: ASSPRTSGGLNEQF

clone size: NA
J gene: TRBJ2-5
V gene: TRBV27
CDR3 protein: ASSFVGEQETQY

clone size: NA
J gene: TRBJ2-1
V gene: TRBV6-5
CDR3 protein: ASSYSYQGNEQF

clone size: once
J gene: TRBJ1-1
V gene: TRBV4-3
CDR3 protein: ASSQADRGNTEAF

clone size: NA
J gene: TRBJ2-2
V gene: TRBV9
CDR3 protein: ASSARTGNTGELF